The 7 T cell receptor beta chains below were found in one sample sequenced in a study of blood T cell repertoires in COVID-19. Measured with immunoSEQ multiplex PCR; TCRdb has only the in-frame clones, and not every one. The table shows some 160,000 clones, with around four fifths occurring only once. Sequenced: PBMCs or T cells enriched from blood (not recorded which). These receptors were taken from a woman aged 45-60 years who had recovered from COVID-19.

The rearrangement uses TRBV4-3 and TRBJ1-4, with no clear D. V lost 0 bases to trimming and J lost 3 bases, with 17 bases between them. Germline CDR1 is LGHNA and CDR2 is YSLEER. The CDR3 runs 18 residues. The CDR3 bases are TGCGCCAGCAGCCAAGACCGCGCGCTTTCGGGTCCTAATGAAAAACTGTTTTTT. Encoded protein: CASSQDRALSGPNEKLFF.

V usage is TRBV4-1 and J usage is TRBJ1-1; the D is unclear. V was pared by 0 bases and J by 1 base, with 6 bases between. The CDR3 loop spans 14 amino acids. CDR1 and CDR2 (germline): MGHRA, YSYEKL. CDR3 residues: CASSQDLGNTEAFF. The CDR3 DNA sequence: TGCGCCAGCAGCCAAGATCTAGGGAACACTGAAGCTTTCTTT.

This chain uses TRBV6-5 with TRBJ1-1, with TRBD1 as a possible D gene (5 bases). Germline-derived CDR1 and CDR2 are MNHEY and SVGAGI. Trimming left V 3 bases short and J 4 bases short, with 18 bases between. The CDR3 contains 16 residues. For the CDR3, the DNA is TGTGCCAGCAGTTATTATAACAAGGGGAGGCTCACTGAAGCTTTCTTT. It yields the protein CASSYYNKGRLTEAFF.

The V gene is TRBV18, the J gene TRBJ1-1; TRBD1 aligns across 7 bases. Germline V gene data show CDR1 as KGHSH and CDR2 as LQKENI. Unmatched junction bases numbered 8, after V lost 2 bases and J lost 2 bases. This CDR3 has 16 residues. The CDR3 bases are TGTGCCAGCTCACCATACCAAGGGGGCTTAAACACTGAAGCTTTCTTT. Residues: CASSPYQGGLNTEAFF.

This chain connects TRBV4-3 to TRBJ1-1; TRBD1 aligns across 7 bases. The germline CDR1 and CDR2 sequences are LGHNA and YSLEER. The junction had 12 bases not matched to a gene; V was cut back by 4 bases and J by 4 bases. This CDR3 has 16 amino acids. The CDR3 DNA is TGCGCCAGCAGCCCGGTAGACAGGGTTGTTAGCACTGAAGCTTTCTTT. Translating it yields CASSPVDRVVSTEAFF.

This chain joins TRBV29-1 and TRBJ1-1; tentative D call: TRBD1 (6 bases). The CDR3 has 14 residues. V was clipped by 3 bases and J by 5 bases, with 16 bases between them. The germline CDR1 and CDR2 sequences are SQVTM and ANQGSEA. The CDR3 loop is CSVEPQGKGTEAFF. As DNA, the CDR3 is TGCAGCGTTGAGCCACAGGGCAAGGGAACTGAAGCTTTCTTT. Using reference TRBV29-1 and TRBJ1-1 for the parts outside the CDR3, the full variable domain is SAVISQKPSRDICQRGTSLTIQCQVDSQVTMMFWYRQQPGQSLTLIATANQGSEATYESGFVIDKFPISRPNLTFSTLTVSNMSPEDSSIYLCSVEPQGKGTEAFFGQGTRLTVV.

The V and J genes are TRBV19 and TRBJ2-2; perhaps TRBD1 as D (5 bases). The V gene lost 0 bases and the J gene lost 4 bases, with 15 bases spanning the gap. Per germline, CDR1 LNHDA and CDR2 SQIVND (reference sequence). This CDR3 contains 17 residues. CDR3 residues: CASSIDLGRVGTGELFF. The CDR3 DNA is TGTGCCAGTAGTATAGATCTCGGCAGGGTTGGCACCGGGGAGCTGTTTTTT. The full variable domain, its missing parts supplied by reference TRBV19 and TRBJ2-2, is DGGITQSPKYLFRKEGQNVTLSCEQNLNHDAMYWYRQDPGQGLRLIYYSQIVNDFQKGDIAEGYSVSREKKESFPLTVTSAQKNPTAFYLCASSIDLGRVGTGELFFGEGSRLTVL.